This T cell receptor beta chain was captured by sequencing in a study of blood T cell repertoires in COVID-19. Overall study: T cells, B-cell-depleted T cells, or PBMCs provided the cDNA or gDNA that served as material.

Germline V lookup: CDR1 MGHDK, CDR2 SYGVNS. The V end was cut by 7 bases, the J end by 4 bases, with 7 bases between. The CDR3 spans 11 residues. Original analysis: The assay estimated nucleated cells by amplifying reference gene primers. Repertoires were generated with immunoSEQ multiplex PCR, while TCRdb's copy carries only in-frame clones and drops some. V and J calls and clone size are those listed in that table; D and trimming were worked out from the DNA. The top ten clones hold about 9.3% of a sample with some 100,000 clones, about 89% of them seen once. The V gene is TRBV25-1, the J gene TRBJ1-1; D unresolved. The sample comprised peripheral blood. This receptor was identified in a man over 45 with acute or convalescent COVID-19. The CDR3 DNA is TGTGCCAGCATGGAGGGCACTGAAGCTTTCTTT. Amino acid sequence: CASMEGTEAFF.